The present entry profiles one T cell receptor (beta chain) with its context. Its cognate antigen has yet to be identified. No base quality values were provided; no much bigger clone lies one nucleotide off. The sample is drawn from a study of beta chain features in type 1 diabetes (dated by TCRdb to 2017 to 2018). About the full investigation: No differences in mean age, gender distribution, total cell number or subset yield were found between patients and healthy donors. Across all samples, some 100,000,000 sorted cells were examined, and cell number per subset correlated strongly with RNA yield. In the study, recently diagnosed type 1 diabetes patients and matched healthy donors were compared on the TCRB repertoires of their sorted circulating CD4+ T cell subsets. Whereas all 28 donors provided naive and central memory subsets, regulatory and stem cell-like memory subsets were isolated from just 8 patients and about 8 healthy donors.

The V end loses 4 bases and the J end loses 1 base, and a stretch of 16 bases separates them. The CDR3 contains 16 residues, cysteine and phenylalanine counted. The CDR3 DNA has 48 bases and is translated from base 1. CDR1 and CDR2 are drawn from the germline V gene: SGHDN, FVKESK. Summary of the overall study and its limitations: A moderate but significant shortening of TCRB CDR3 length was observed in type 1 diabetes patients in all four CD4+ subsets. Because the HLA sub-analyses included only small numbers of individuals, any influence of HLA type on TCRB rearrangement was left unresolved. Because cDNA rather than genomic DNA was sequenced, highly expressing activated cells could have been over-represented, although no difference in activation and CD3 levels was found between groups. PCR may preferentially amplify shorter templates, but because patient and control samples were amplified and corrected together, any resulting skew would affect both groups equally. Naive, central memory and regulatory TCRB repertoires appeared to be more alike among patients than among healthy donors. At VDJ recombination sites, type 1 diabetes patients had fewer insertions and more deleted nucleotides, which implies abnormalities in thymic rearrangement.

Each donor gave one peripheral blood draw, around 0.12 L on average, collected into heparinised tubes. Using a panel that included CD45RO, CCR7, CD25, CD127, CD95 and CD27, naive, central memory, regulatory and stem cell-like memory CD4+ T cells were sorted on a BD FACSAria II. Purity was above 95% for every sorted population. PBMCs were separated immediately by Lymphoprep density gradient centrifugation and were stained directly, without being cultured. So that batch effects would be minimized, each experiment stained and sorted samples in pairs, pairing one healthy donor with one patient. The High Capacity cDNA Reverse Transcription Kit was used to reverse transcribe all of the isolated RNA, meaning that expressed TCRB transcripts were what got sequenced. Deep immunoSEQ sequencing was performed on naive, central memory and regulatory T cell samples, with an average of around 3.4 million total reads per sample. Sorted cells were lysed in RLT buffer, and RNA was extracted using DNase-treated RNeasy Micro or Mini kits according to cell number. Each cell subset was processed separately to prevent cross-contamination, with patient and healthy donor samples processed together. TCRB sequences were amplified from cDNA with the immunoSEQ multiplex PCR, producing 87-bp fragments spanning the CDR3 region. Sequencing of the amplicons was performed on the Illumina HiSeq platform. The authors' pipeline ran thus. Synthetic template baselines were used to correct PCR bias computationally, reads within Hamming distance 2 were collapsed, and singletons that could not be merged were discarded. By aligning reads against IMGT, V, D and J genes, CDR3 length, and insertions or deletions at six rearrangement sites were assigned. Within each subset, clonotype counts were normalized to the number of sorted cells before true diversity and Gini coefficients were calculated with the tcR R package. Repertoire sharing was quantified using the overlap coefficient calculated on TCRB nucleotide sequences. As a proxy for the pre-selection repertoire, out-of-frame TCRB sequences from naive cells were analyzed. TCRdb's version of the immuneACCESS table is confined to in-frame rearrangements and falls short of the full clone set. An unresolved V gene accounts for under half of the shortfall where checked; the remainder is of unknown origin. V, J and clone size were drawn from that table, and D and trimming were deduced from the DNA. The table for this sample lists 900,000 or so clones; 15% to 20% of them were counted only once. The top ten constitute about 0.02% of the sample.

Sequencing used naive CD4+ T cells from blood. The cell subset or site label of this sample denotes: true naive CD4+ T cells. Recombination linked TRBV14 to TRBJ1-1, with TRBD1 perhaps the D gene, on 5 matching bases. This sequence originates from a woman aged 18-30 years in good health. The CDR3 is CASSPREGLSNTEAFF. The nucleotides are TGTGCCAGCAGCCCGCGAGAGGGGTTGTCGAACACTGAAGCTTTCTTT.